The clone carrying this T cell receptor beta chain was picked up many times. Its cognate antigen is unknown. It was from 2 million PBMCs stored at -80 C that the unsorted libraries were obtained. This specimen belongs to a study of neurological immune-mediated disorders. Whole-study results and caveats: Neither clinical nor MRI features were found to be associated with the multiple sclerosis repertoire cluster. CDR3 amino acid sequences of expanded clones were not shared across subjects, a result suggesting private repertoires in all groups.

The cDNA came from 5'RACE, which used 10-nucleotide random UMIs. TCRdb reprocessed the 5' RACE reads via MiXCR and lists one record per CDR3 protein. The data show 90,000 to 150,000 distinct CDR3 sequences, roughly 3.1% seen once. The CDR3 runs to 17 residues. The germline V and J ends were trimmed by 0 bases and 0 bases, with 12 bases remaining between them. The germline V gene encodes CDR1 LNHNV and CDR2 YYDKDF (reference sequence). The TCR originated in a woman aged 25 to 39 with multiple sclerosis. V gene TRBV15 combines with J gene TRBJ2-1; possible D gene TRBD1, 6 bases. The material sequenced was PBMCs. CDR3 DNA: TGTGCCACCAGCAGAGATGGGGGCAGTAGCTCCTACAATGAGCAGTTCTTC. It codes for CATSRDGGSSSYNEQFF.